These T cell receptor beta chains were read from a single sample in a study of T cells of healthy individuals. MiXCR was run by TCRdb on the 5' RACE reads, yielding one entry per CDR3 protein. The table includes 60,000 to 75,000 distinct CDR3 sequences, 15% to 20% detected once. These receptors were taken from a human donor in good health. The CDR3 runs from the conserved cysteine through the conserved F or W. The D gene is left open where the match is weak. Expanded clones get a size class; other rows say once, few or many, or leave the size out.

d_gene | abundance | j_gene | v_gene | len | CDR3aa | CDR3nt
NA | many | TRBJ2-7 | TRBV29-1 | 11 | CSVARAYEQYF | TGCAGCGTTGCCAGGGCCTACGAGCAGTACTTC
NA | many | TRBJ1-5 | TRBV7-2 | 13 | CASSLRGGQPQHF | TGTGCCAGCAGCTTACGCGGGGGTCAGCCCCAGCATTTT
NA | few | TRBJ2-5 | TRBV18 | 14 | CASSPSPSEETQYF | TGTGCCAGCTCACCATCCCCGTCGGAAGAGACCCAGTACTTC
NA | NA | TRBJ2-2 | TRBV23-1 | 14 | CASSPGDVTGELFF | TGCGCCAGCAGTCCAGGGGATGTCACCGGGGAGCTGTTTTTT
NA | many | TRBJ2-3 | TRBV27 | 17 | CASSLSRGGISTDTQYF | TGTGCCAGCAGTTTATCGAGAGGGGGAATTAGCACAGATACGCAGTATTTT
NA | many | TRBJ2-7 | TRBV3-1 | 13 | CASSHAGAWEQYF | TGTGCCAGCAGCCACGCAGGGGCGTGGGAGCAGTACTTC
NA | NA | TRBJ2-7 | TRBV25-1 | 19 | CASSPKAGVALSFSYEQYF | TGTGCCAGCAGCCCTAAGGCTGGCGTAGCCCTCTCTTTCTCCTACGAGCAGTACTTC
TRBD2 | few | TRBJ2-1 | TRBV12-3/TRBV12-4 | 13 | CAAGLAAYNEQFF | TGTGCCGCGGGACTAGCGGCCTACAATGAGCAGTTCTTC
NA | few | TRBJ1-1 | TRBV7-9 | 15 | CASSPVWVSGTEAFF | TGTGCCAGCAGTCCAGTCTGGGTATCGGGAACTGAAGCTTTCTTT
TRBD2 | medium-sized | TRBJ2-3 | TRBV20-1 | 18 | CSANPGLAALGGTDTQYF | TGCAGTGCTAATCCGGGACTAGCGGCTCTAGGGGGCACAGATACGCAGTATTTT
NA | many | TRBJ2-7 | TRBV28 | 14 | CASRLGGGLREQYF | TGTGCCAGCAGGCTCGGGGGAGGTTTACGCGAGCAGTACTTC
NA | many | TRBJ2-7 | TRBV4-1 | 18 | CASSQDQRRGLLTYEQYF | TGCGCCAGCAGCCAAGATCAGAGGCGGGGCTTACTAACCTACGAGCAGTACTTC
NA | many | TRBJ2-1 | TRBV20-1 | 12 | CSASGSFREQFF | TGCAGTGCTAGTGGAAGTTTCAGGGAGCAGTTCTTC
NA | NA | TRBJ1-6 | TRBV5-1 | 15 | CASSLEAVYNSPLHF | TGCGCCAGCAGCTTGGAAGCCGTTTATAATTCACCCCTCCACTTT
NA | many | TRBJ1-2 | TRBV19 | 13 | CASSIPGTSGYTF | TGTGCCAGTAGTATCCCCGGCACCAGTGGCTACACCTTC
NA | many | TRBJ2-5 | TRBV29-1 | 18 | CSAIPERADAPYEETQYF | TGCAGCGCCATTCCCGAGCGGGCGGACGCTCCCTATGAAGAGACCCAGTACTTC
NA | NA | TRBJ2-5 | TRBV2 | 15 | CASSDIGGSGETQYF | TGTGCCAGCAGTGATATAGGGGGGTCGGGAGAGACCCAGTACTTC
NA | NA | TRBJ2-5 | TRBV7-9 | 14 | CASSPPPGEETQYF | TGTGCCAGCAGCCCGCCGCCAGGGGAAGAGACCCAGTACTTC
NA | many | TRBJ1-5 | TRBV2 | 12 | CASSGFNQPQHF | TGTGCCAGCAGTGGTTTTAATCAGCCCCAGCATTTT
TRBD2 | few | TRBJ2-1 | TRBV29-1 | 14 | CSVGAGGVSNEQFF | TGCAGCGTTGGAGCGGGGGGGGTTTCTAATGAGCAGTTCTTC
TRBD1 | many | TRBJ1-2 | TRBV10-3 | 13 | CAISDRTGGGYTF | TGTGCCATCAGTGACCGGACAGGGGGAGGCTACACCTTC
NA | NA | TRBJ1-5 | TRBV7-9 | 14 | CASSPGASNQPQHF | TGTGCCAGCAGCCCAGGGGCTAGCAATCAGCCCCAGCATTTT
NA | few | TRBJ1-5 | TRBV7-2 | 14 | CASSSERGTQPQHF | TGTGCCAGCAGCTCCGAGAGGGGCACTCAGCCCCAGCATTTT
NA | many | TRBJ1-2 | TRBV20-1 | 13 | CSARAVWGYGYTF | TGCAGTGCTAGAGCAGTCTGGGGCTATGGCTACACCTTC
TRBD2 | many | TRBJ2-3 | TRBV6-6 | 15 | CASGLAGASTDTQYF | TGTGCCAGCGGATTAGCGGGGGCGAGCACAGATACGCAGTATTTT
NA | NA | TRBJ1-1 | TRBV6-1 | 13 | CASRDGQSLQAFF | TGTGCCAGCAGGGATGGACAGTCTCTTCAAGCTTTCTTT
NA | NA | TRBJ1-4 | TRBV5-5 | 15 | CASSLRRTLNEKLFF | TGTGCCAGCAGCTTGCGTCGGACCCTTAATGAAAAACTGTTTTTT
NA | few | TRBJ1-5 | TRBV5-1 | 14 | CASSLGGENQPQHF | TGCGCCAGCAGCTTGGGGGGTGAGAATCAGCCCCAGCATTTT
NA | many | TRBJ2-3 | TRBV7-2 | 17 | CASSLTRTWASTDTQYF | TGTGCCAGCAGCTTGACCCGAACCTGGGCTAGCACAGATACGCAGTATTTT
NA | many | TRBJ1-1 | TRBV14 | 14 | CASSLAVSAFEAFF | TGTGCCAGCAGCCTAGCAGTATCGGCGTTTGAAGCTTTCTTT
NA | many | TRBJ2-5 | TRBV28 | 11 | CASNRQETQYF | TGTGCCAGCAACCGTCAAGAGACCCAGTACTTC
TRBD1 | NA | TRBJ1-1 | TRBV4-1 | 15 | CASSQGLAGGTEAFF | TGCGCCAGCAGCCAAGGTCTAGCAGGGGGCACTGAAGCTTTCTTT
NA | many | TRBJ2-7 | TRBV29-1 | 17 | CSVVIYPLVGKLYEQYF | TGCAGCGTTGTAATCTATCCACTAGTTGGGAAGCTCTACGAGCAGTACTTC
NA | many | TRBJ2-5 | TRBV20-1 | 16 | CSARGSGQGFQETQYF | TGCAGTGCTAGAGGGTCGGGGCAGGGCTTCCAAGAGACCCAGTACTTC
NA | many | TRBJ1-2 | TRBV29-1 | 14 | CSVGGLAGAATYTF | TGCAGCGTCGGCGGACTAGCGGGAGCGGCAACCTACACCTTC
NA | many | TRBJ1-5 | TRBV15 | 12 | CATRRITGPQHF | TGTGCCACCAGAAGAATCACGGGTCCCCAGCATTTT
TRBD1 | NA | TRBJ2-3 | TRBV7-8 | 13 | CASSTQRQGVWYF | TGTGCCAGCAGCACCCAAAGACAGGGTGTGTGGTATTTT
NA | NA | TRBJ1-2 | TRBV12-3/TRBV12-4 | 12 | CASSLQGYGYTF | TGTGCCAGCAGTCTCCAGGGCTATGGCTACACCTTC
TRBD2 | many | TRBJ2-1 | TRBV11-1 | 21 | CASSLKRPGLAGGPSYNEQFF | TGTGCCAGCAGCTTAAAACGTCCGGGACTAGCGGGAGGGCCGTCCTACAATGAGCAGTTCTTC
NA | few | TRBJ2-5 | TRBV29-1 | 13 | CSVVPGAGETQYF | TGCAGCGTTGTACCGGGGGCAGGGGAGACCCAGTACTTC